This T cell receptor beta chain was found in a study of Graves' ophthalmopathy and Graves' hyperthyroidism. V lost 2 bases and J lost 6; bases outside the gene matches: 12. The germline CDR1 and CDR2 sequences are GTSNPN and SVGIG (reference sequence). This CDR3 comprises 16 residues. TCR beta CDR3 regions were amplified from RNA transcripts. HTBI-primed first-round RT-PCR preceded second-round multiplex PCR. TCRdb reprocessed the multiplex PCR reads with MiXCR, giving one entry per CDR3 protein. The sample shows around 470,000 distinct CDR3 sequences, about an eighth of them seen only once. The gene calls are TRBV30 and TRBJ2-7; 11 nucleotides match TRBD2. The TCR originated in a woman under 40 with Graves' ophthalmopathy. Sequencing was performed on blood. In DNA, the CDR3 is TGTGCCTGGAGTCCTCTCGGACTAGCGGGTGTAGCCGAGCAGTACTTC. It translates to CAWSPLGLAGVAEQYF.